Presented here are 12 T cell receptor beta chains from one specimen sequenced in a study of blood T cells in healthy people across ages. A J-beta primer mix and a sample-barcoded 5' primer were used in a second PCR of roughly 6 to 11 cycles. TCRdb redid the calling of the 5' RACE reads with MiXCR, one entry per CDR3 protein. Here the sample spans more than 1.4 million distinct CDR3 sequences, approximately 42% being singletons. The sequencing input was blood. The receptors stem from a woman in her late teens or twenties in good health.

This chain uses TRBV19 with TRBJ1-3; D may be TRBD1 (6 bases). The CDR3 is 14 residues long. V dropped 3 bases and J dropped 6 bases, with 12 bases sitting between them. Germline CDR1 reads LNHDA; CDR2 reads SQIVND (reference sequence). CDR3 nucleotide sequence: TGTGCCAGTAGTATCGCGACAGGACCAAACACCATATATTTT. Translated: CASSIATGPNTIYF.

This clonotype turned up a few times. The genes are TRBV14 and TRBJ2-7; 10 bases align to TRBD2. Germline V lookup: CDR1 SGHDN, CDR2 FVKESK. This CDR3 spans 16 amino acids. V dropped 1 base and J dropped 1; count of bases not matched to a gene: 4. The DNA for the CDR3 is TGTGCCAGCAGCCAAGCCCCTAGCGGGGGTTCCTACGAGCAGTACTTC. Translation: CASSQAPSGGSYEQYF.

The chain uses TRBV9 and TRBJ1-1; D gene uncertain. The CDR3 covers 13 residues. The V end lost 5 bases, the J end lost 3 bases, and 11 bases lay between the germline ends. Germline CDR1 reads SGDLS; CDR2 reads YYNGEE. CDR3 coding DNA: TGTGCCAGCAGTACTTCAGGATACACTGAAGCTTTCTTT. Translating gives CASSTSGYTEAFF.

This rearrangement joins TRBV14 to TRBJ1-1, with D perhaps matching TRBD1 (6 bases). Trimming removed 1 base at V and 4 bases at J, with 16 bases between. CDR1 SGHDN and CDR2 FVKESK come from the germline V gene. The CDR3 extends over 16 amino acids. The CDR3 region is CASSQVWGGAGTEAFF. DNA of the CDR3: TGTGCCAGCAGCCAAGTATGGGGGGGCGCCGGCACTGAAGCTTTCTTT. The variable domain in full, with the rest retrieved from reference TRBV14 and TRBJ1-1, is EAGVTQFPSHSVIEKGQTVTLRCDPISGHDNLYWYRRVMGKEIKFLLHFVKESKQDESGMPNNRFLAERTGGTYSTLKVQPAELEDSGVYFCASSQVWGGAGTEAFFGQGTRLTVV.

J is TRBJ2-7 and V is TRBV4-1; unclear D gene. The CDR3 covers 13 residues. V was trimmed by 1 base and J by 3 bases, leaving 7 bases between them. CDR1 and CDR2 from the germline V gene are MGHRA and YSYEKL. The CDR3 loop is CASSQALYYEQYF. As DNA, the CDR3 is TGCGCCAGCAGCCAAGCCTTGTACTACGAGCAGTACTTC.

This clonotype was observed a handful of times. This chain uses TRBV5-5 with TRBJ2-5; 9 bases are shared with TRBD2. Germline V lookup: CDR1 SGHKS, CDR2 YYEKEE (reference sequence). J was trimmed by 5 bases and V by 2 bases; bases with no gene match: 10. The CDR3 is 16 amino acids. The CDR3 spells CASSFAWGTSRETQYF. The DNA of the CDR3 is TGTGCCAGCAGCTTCGCTTGGGGGACTAGCCGGGAGACCCAGTACTTC.

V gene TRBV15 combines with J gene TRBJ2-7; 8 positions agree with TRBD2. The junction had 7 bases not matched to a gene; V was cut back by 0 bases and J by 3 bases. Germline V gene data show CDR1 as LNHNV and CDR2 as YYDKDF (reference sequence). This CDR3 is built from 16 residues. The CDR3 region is CATSRDRERGIYEQYF. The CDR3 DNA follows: TGTGCCACCAGCAGAGATAGGGAGCGGGGGATCTACGAGCAGTACTTC.

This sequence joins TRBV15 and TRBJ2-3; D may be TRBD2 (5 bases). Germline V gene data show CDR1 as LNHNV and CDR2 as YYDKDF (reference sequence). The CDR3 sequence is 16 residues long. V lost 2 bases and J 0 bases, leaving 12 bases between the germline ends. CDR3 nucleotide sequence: TGTGCCACCAGCAGAAGAACTAGGGCTAGCACAGATACGCAGTATTTT. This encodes CATSRRTRASTDTQYF.

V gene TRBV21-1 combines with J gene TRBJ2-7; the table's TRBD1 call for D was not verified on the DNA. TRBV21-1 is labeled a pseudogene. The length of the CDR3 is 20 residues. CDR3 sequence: CASSKDSGGGDRESSYEQYF. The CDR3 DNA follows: TGTGCCAGCAGCAAAGATTCCGGCGGTGGGGACAGGGAGTCGTCCTACGAGCAGTACTTC.

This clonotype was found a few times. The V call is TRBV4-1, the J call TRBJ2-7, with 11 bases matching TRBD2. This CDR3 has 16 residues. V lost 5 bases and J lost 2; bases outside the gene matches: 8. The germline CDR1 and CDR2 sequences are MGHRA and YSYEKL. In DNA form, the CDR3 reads TGCGCCAGCAGCGTAATAGGGACTAGCGGTCCCTACGAGCAGTACTTC. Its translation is CASSVIGTSGPYEQYF.

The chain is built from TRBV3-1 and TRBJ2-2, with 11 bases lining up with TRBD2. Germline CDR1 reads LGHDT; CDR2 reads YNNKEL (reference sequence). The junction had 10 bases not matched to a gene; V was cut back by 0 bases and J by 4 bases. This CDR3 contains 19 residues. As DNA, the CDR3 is TGTGCCAGCAGCCAAGATCAAGGACTAGCGGGTTGGGGCACCGGGGAGCTGTTTTTT. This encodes CASSQDQGLAGWGTGELFF.

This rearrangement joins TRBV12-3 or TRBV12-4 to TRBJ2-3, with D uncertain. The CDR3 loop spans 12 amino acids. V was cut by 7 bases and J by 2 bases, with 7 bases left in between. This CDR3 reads CASTSNTDTQYF. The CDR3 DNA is TGTGCCAGCACCTCCAACACAGATACGCAGTATTTT.